The present TCR beta chain was sequenced within a study of CD8 T cells in ankylosing spondylitis. A word on this clonotype: The antigen is not known.

Study observations and caveats: Peripheral blood samples showed relatively rare disease-linked clones, and these clones were CD8+. Apparently characteristic of ankylosing spondylitis blood was a TCR beta motif (eight highly homologous variants).

Germline V lookup: CDR1 SNHLY, CDR2 FYNNEI. This CDR3 is 15 amino acids long. Losses at the gene ends were 4 bases for V and 3 bases for J; bases not matched to a gene: 4. Libraries of TCR beta came from quantitative 5'-RACE with molecular barcodes. TCRdb recomputed calls from the 5' RACE reads with MiXCR, one row per CDR3 protein. The sample shows hundreds of thousands of distinct CDR3 sequences, roughly 22% of them seen only once. The TCR originated in a male donor with ankylosing spondylitis or in good health (not recorded which). Material: blood, either unsorted or a sorted T cell fraction (not recorded which). V is TRBV2 and J is TRBJ1-5, with 9 bases aligning to TRBD1. The CDR3 protein is CASSGGQGFNQPQHF. The CDR3 coding sequence is TGTGCCAGCAGTGGGGGACAGGGATTCAATCAGCCCCAGCATTTT.